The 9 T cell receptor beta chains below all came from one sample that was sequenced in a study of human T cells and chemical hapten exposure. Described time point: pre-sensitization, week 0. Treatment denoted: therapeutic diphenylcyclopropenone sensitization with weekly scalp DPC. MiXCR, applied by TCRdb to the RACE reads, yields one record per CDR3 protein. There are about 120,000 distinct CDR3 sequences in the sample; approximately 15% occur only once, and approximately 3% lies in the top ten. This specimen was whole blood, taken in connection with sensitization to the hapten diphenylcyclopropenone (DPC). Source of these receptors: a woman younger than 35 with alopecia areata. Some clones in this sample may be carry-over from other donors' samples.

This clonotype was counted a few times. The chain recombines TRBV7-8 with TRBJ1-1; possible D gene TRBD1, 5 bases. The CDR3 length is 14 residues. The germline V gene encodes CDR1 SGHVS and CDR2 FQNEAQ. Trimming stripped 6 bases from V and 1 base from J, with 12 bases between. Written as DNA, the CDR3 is TGTGCCAGCAGTTTTGACAGAGAGAACACTGAAGCTTTCTTT. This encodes CASSFDRENTEAFF.

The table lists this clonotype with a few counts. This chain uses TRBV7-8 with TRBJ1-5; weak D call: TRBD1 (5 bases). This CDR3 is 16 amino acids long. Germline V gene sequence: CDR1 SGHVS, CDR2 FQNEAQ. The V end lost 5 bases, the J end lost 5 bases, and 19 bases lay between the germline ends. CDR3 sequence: CASSAQGPHSHQPQHF. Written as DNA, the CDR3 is TGTGCCAGCAGCGCCCAGGGCCCCCACAGCCATCAGCCCCAGCATTTT. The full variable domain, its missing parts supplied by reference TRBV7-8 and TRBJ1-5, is GAGVSQSPRYKVAKRGQDVALRCDPISGHVSLFWYQQALGQGPEFLTYFQNEAQLDKSGLPSDRFFAERPEGSVSTLKIQRTQQEDSAVYLCASSAQGPHSHQPQHFGDGTRLSIL.

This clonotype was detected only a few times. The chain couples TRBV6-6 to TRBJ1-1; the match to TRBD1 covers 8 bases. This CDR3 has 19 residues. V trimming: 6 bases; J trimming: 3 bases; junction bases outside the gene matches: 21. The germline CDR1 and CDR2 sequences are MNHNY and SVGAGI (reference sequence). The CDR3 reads CASSRSPTGVNPRDTEAFF. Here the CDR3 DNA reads TGTGCCAGCAGCCGAAGCCCGACAGGGGTAAATCCCAGAGACACTGAAGCTTTCTTT.

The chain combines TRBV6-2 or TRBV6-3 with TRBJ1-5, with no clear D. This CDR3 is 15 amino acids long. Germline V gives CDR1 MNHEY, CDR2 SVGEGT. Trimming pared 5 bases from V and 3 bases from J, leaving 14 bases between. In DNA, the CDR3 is TGTGCCAGCAGTACCCCCCCGAGGTTCAATCAGCCCCAGCATTTT. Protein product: CASSTPPRFNQPQHF.

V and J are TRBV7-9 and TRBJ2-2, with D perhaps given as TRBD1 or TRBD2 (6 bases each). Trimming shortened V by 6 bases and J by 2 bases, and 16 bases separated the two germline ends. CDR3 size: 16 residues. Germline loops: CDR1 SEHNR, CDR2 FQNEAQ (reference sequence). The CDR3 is CASRKGGPINTGELFF. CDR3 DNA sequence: TGTGCCAGCAGGAAGGGGGGACCCATAAACACCGGGGAGCTGTTTTTT.

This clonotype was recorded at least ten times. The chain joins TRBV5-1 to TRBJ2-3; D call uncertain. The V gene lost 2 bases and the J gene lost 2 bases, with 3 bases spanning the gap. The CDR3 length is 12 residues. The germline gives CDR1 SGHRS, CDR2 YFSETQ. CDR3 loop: CASSFTTDTQYF. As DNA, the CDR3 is TGCGCCAGCAGCTTTACCACAGATACGCAGTATTTT.

The CDR3 sequence is CAWSVLGGLDEQFF. CDR3 bases: TGTGCCTGGAGTGTACTCGGGGGGCTCGATGAGCAGTTCTTC. The chain couples TRBV30 to TRBJ2-1; D is possibly TRBD2 (7 bases). V was trimmed by 0 bases and J by 8 bases, leaving 14 bases between them. This CDR3 contains 14 residues. CDR1 GTSNPN and CDR2 SVGIG come from the germline V gene (reference sequence). The entire variable domain, with the rest obtained from reference TRBV30 and TRBJ2-1, is as follows: SQTIHQWPATLVQPVGSPLSLECTVEGTSNPNLYWYRQAAGRGLQLLFYSVGIGQISSEVPQNLSASRPQDRQFILSSKKLLLSDSGFYLCAWSVLGGLDEQFFGPGTRLTVL.

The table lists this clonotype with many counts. Written as DNA, the CDR3 is TGCAGTGCCACCCGGGGATACACCGGGGAGCTGTTTTTT. Its translation: CSATRGYTGELFF. J is TRBJ2-2 and V is TRBV20-1, with D possibly being TRBD2 (5 bases). The ends were cut back, 6 bases at V and 3 bases at J, with 11 bases in the middle. CDR1 is DFQATT and CDR2 is SNEGSKA in the germline V gene (reference sequence). CDR3 length: 13 amino acids.

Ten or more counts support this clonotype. The CDR3 DNA reads as TGTGCCAGCAGTTTGTCCGGGACAGCTTACTATGGCTACACCTTC. Translation gives CASSLSGTAYYGYTF. The chain is built from TRBV28 and TRBJ1-2, with 7 bases aligning to TRBD1. Per the germline V gene, CDR1 is MDHEN and CDR2 is SYDVKM. Trimming at V came to 3 bases and at J to 3 bases, leaving 7 bases not matched to a gene. The CDR3 extends over 15 amino acids.